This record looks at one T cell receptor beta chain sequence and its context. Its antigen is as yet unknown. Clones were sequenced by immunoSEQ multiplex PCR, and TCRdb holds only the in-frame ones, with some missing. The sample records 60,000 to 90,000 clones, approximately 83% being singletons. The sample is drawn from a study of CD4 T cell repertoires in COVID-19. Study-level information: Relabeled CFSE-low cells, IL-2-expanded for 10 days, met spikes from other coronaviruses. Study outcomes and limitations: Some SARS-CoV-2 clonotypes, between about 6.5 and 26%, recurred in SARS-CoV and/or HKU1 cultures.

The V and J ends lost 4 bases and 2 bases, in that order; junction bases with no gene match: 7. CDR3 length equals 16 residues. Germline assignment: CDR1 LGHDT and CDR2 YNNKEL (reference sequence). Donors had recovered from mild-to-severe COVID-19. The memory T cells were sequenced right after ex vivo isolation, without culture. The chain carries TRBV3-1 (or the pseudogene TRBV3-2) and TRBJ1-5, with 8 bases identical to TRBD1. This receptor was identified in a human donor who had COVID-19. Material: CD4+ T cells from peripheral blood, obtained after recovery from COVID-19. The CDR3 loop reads CASSLSRGQGNQPQHF. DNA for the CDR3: TGTGCCAGCAGCCTCAGCAGGGGGCAAGGCAATCAGCCCCAGCATTTT.